Following are 21 T cell receptor beta chains from one sample sequenced in a study of T cells in Graves' hyperthyroidism and ophthalmopathy. Amplification of TCR beta CDR3 regions used RNA as the template. A set of HTBI primers served as the primers for a first-round RT-PCR of the TCR CDR3. TCRdb processed the multiplex PCR reads anew with MiXCR; each CDR3 protein has one entry. The sample has 700,000 or so distinct CDR3 sequences; around 17% are singletons. The sequenced material came from blood. The receptors were gathered from a man aged 18 to 29 with Graves' hyperthyroidism.

The rearrangement joins TRBV29-1 to TRBJ1-3; 10 nucleotides align to TRBD1. There are 13 residues in the CDR3. Looked up from germline, CDR1 is SQVTM and CDR2 is ANQGSEA. J was trimmed by 4 bases and V by 7 bases; bases with no gene match: 4. CDR3: CSAGQGEGNTIYF. In DNA, the CDR3 is TGCAGCGCTGGACAGGGGGAAGGAAACACCATATATTTT.

This clonotype was found a few times. J is TRBJ2-7 and V is TRBV5-1, with TRBD2 matching 8 bases. The CDR3 loop spans 15 amino acids. The germline V gene has CDR1 SGHRS and CDR2 YFSETQ. V dropped 6 bases and J dropped 0; count of bases not matched to a gene: 8. CDR3 nucleotide sequence: TGCGCCAGCAAAATGGCGGGAGGTTCCTCCTACGAGCAGTACTTC. Amino acids: CASKMAGGSSYEQYF.

This clonotype was counted many times. The CDR3 is CASSLVARTDTQYF. The CDR3 DNA reads as TGTGCCAGCAGCTTAGTTGCTCGAACAGATACGCAGTATTTT. V and J are TRBV11-2 and TRBJ2-3; no definite D call. CDR1 and CDR2 from the germline V gene are SGHAT and FQNNGV. The V end lost 1 base, the J end lost 3 bases, and 8 bases lay between the germline ends. This CDR3 has 14 residues.

The chain is built from TRBV6-1 and TRBJ1-5; 7 bases align to TRBD1. V shed 6 bases and J 3 bases; nucleotides not matched to a gene: 8. The CDR3 covers 15 residues. The germline gives CDR1 MNHNS, CDR2 SASEGT. The CDR3 loop reads CASSLQGRYNQPQHF. DNA for the CDR3: TGTGCCAGCAGCCTACAGGGGCGATACAATCAGCCCCAGCATTTT.

This chain links TRBV3-1 with TRBJ2-2; 7 nucleotides align to TRBD1. In germline, CDR1 is LGHDT, CDR2 YNNKEL (reference sequence). With 4 bases clipped from V and 4 bases from J, the junction kept 9 bases outside the gene matches. The CDR3 is made up of 16 amino acids. The CDR3 sequence: CASSRRQGTTTGELFF. The CDR3 DNA is TGTGCCAGCAGCCGCCGACAGGGAACCACCACCGGGGAGCTGTTTTTT.

This chain links TRBV7-9 with TRBJ2-2, with D hard to call. CDR1 SEHNR and CDR2 FQNEAQ come from the germline V gene (reference sequence). The CDR3 has 12 amino acids. Trimming cost V 7 bases and J 5 bases, with 8 bases left between them. The CDR3 loop reads CASTALTGELFF. The CDR3 bases are TGTGCCAGCACGGCTCTGACCGGGGAGCTGTTTTTT.

This clonotype has just a few counts. V is TRBV29-1 and J is TRBJ1-4; D not resolved. Germline CDR1 is SQVTM and CDR2 is ANQGSEA. V was trimmed by 2 bases and J by 0 bases, leaving 10 bases between them. The CDR3 extends over 15 amino acids. The CDR3 reads CSVERSTSTNEKLFF. DNA for the CDR3: TGCAGCGTTGAACGGTCAACCTCAACTAATGAAAAACTGTTTTTT.

This clonotype has just a few counts. The CDR3 loop reads CASSLVSRGGYNEQFF. The CDR3 DNA sequence: TGTGCCAGCAGCTTGGTTTCTAGAGGGGGCTACAATGAGCAGTTCTTC. V and J are TRBV5-5 and TRBJ2-1; TRBD1 is a possible D gene (6 bases). The CDR3 is 16 amino acids. CDR1 SGHKS and CDR2 YYEKEE come from the germline V gene (reference sequence). V lost 0 bases to trimming and J lost 3 bases, with 13 bases between them.

The chain recombines TRBV29-1 with TRBJ1-2; possibly TRBD1 for D (5 bases). This CDR3 has 13 amino acids. The V gene lost 4 bases and the J gene lost 3 bases, with 12 bases spanning the gap. In germline, CDR1 is SQVTM, CDR2 ANQGSEA. The CDR3 protein is CSVGTGDHYGYTF. In DNA form, the CDR3 reads TGCAGCGTTGGTACAGGCGATCACTATGGCTACACCTTC. The variable domain in full, with the rest retrieved from reference TRBV29-1 and TRBJ1-2, is SAVISQKPSRDICQRGTSLTIQCQVDSQVTMMFWYRQQPGQSLTLIATANQGSEATYESGFVIDKFPISRPNLTFSTLTVSNMSPEDSSIYLCSVGTGDHYGYTFGSGTRLTVV.

This chain uses TRBV29-1 with TRBJ2-7, with a tentative D call TRBD1 (5 bases). With 6 bases removed from V and 0 bases from J, the gap between germline ends came to 15 bases. CDR3 length: 14 amino acids. The germline V gene encodes CDR1 SQVTM and CDR2 ANQGSEA. The CDR3 reads CSVEKGSGSYEQYF. DNA for the CDR3: TGCAGCGTCGAAAAGGGGTCAGGCTCCTACGAGCAGTACTTC.

The rearrangement uses TRBV14 and TRBJ2-7; 13 nucleotides line up with TRBD2. There are 18 residues in the CDR3. Per the germline V gene, CDR1 is SGHDN and CDR2 is FVKESK. The J segment lost 3 bases and the V segment lost 3 bases, leaving 11 bases of the junction unmatched. The chain's CDR3 is CASSQTGLAGTSHYEQYF. The CDR3 DNA reads as TGTGCCAGCAGCCAGACGGGACTAGCGGGAACATCCCACTACGAGCAGTACTTC.

This clonotype was found many times. The chain joins TRBV27 to TRBJ2-3; D not certain. The CDR3 spans 16 residues. Germline V CDR1 and CDR2: MNHEY, SMNVEV (reference sequence). With 7 bases removed from V and 6 bases from J, the gap between germline ends came to 23 bases. CDR3 sequence reads: CASTPHPGSTSDTQYF. The CDR3 region has the DNA TGTGCCAGCACCCCCCATCCGGGCAGTACCTCGGATACGCAGTATTTT.

This clonotype was seen ten or more times. The chain employs TRBV7-9 and TRBJ1-4, with 9 positions matching TRBD1. Germline CDR1 is SEHNR and CDR2 is FQNEAQ (reference sequence). The length of the CDR3 is 15 residues. J lost 5 bases, V lost 5 bases, and 6 bases had no gene match. CDR3 nucleotides: TGTGCCAGCAGCACCCGACAGGGGGGGAATGAAAAACTGTTTTTT. It encodes CASSTRQGGNEKLFF.

Only a few counts were recorded for this clonotype. V is TRBV3-1 and J is TRBJ2-7, with 10 positions matching TRBD1. The CDR3 length is 18 residues. The junction had 11 bases not matched to a gene; V was cut back by 0 bases and J by 3 bases. The germline gives CDR1 LGHDT, CDR2 YNNKEL (reference sequence). CDR3 bases: TGTGCCAGCAGCCAAGATGGGGCTTGGACAGGGGGAGGCTACGAGCAGTACTTC. Translation gives CASSQDGAWTGGGYEQYF.

A note on this clonotype: A junction end diverges from the germline sequence, so it may reflect a read error. For the CDR3, the DNA is TGTGCCAGCAGCTTGAGTAGCGGGAGGGGGGCTTCCTACAATAAGCAGTTCTTC. This sequence encodes CASSLSSGRGASYNKQFF. The V and J genes are TRBV11-1 and TRBJ2-1, with 11 bases identical to TRBD2. This CDR3 has 18 residues. Germline loops: CDR1 SGHAT, CDR2 FQDESV (reference sequence).

The chain has TRBV4-2 and TRBJ1-5, with D possibly being TRBD1 (5 bases). CDR3 length equals 14 residues. Looked up from germline, CDR1 is LGHNA and CDR2 is YNFKEQ. V lost 4 bases, J lost 6 bases, and 13 bases lay in between. The DNA of the CDR3 is TGTGCCAGCAGCCCGGGACGGGCGGGTCAGCCCCAGCATTTT. This encodes CASSPGRAGQPQHF.

On this clonotype: A single base separates this from a much larger clone, so it may be a read error. The rearrangement links TRBV7-3 to TRBJ2-5; TRBD2 is a possible D gene (6 bases). The V gene's germline CDR1 is SGHTA and CDR2 FQGTGA. This CDR3 has 13 residues. V gave up 5 bases and J gave up 9 bases, with 16 bases separating them. As DNA, the CDR3 is TGTGCCAGCAGCAAACGGGGCGGGGAGGCCCAGTACTTC. This translates into CASSKRGGEAQYF.

Turning to this clonotype: A much more abundant neighbour one base away suggests this may be a read error. The rearrangement links TRBV12-3 or TRBV12-4 to TRBJ2-7; D tentatively reads TRBD1 or TRBD2 (5 bases each). Trimming removed 2 bases from V and 2 bases from J, with 10 bases in between. The length of the CDR3 is 14 residues. The CDR3: CASSLTGTPYEQYF. CDR3 nucleotide sequence: TGTGCCAGCAGTTTAACGGGGACCCCCTACGAGCAGTACTTC.

V is TRBV29-1 and J is TRBJ2-7; TRBD2 matches 13 bases. Per the germline V gene, CDR1 is SQVTM and CDR2 is ANQGSEA. Trimming cost V 0 bases and J 1 base; bases outside gene matches: 9. The CDR3 covers 18 residues. The CDR3 loop is CSVEDRGLAGKGSYEQYF. The CDR3, as DNA: TGCAGCGTTGAAGATCGGGGACTAGCGGGAAAGGGGTCCTACGAGCAGTACTTC.

This clonotype was detected only a few times. The rearrangement links TRBV7-3 to TRBJ2-1, with 16 bases identical to TRBD2. The CDR3 totals 17 residues. V trimming: 8 bases; J trimming: 7 bases; junction bases outside the gene matches: 11. The germline gives CDR1 SGHTA, CDR2 FQGTGA. The CDR3 DNA sequence: TGTGCCAGCTCACCGGGGACTAGCGGGAGGGCCTCGAATGAGCAGTTCTTC. Encoded protein: CASSPGTSGRASNEQFF.

At least ten counts were recorded for this clonotype. The CDR3 spells CASSVDQGYGRNTIYF. Written as DNA, the CDR3 is TGTGCCAGCAGCGTAGATCAGGGGTACGGTCGGAACACCATATATTTT. This chain links TRBV9 with TRBJ1-3; maybe TRBD1 (6 bases). Trimming pared 0 bases from V and 7 bases from J, leaving 17 bases between. CDR1 SGDLS and CDR2 YYNGEE come from the germline V gene. The CDR3 is 16 residues long.